This T cell receptor beta chain was obtained from a study of T cell clonotyping in hematopoietic cell transplantation (dated by TCRdb to the early 2020s). General notes on the study: Recipient samples taken before transplant were obtained following cytoreduction. A total of over 130 blood samples were gathered in the study from fewer than 40 consecutive transplant recipients along with their related donors. Patients were recruited between September 2015 and January 2017 and followed until late 2020 or death.

The immunoSEQ assay, a bias-controlled multiplex PCR using V- and J-specific primers, was used to amplify TCR beta CDR3 regions from genomic DNA. A proprietary barcode and Illumina adapter sequences were added to the CDR3 amplicons in a second PCR step. CDR3 libraries were sequenced on an Illumina MiSeq instrument. The published analysis was carried out like this. Export and quality control were performed with immunoSEQ Analyzer 3.0, and downstream analyses were performed with R Bioconductor and Immunarch. Only productive rearrangements within the normalized downsampled data set were used in the calculation of repertoire metrics. In the normalized cohort, clonotypes with more than 5 templates were defined as pathologically expanded. The Inverse Simpson Index was used to measure repertoire diversity. The non-normalized data set was used for CMV-specificity analyses so that all clonotypes could be captured. Sourced from immuneACCESS, this table was stored by TCRdb with only in-frame sequences that have V and J called. A share of the clones is absent; for the studies checked, an unresolved V gene accounts for under half, and the remainder has no known explanation. The V and J calls and clone size were taken over from that table, and D and trimming were inferred from the DNA. This sample is represented by 45,000 to 60,000 clones; about nine tenths of them were singletons. The top ten clonotypes cover about 5.6% of the sample.

A remark on this clone: There is no known antigen for this receptor. Within one base of it there is no much larger clone, and no base qualities were kept.

The full study reports these points: Broader TCR repertoire diversity after transplant was predicted by Inverse Simpson Index values from donors and from recipients before transplant. A decrease in recipient TCR diversity was observed after transplant, and a progressive increase in pathologically expanded clonotypes was seen from day 30 to day 180. Just a small fraction of recipient repertoires overlapped with donor repertoires, and more than 95% appeared de novo at the given depth. The sample size was limited and the cells went unsorted, which meant the CD4 and CD8 repertoire contributions could not be told apart.

The time point label, read with the paper, signifies: recipient sample about 28 days before transplant, after cytoreduction. Recipient blood was collected about 28 days before transplant and at days 30, 100 and 180 after transplant. Nuclei Lysis Solution was used to extract genomic DNA from fresh or cryopreserved unfractionated peripheral blood mononuclear cells. This clonotype was obtained from a man between 60 and 70 years old with biphenotypic leukemia. Some clones in this sample may be carry-over from other donors' samples. The sample here was peripheral blood mononuclear cells, taken before stem cell transplant.

The DNA is as follows: TGTGCCAGCAGCTCCCAGGGAGGTGGGGCCAACGTCCTGACTTTC. Translated, this gives CASSSQGGGANVLTF. The V and J genes are TRBV9 and TRBJ2-6; the D gene is perhaps TRBD2, from 6 matching bases. V is clipped by 4 bases and J by 3 bases, and the sequence between their germline boundaries is 11 bases long. Looking up the germline V gene yields CDR1 SGDLS and CDR2 YYNGEE. Including cysteine and phenylalanine, the CDR3 has 15 amino acids. The entry retains the CDR3 DNA only, 45 bases that are in frame from base 1. With all but the CDR3 taken from the reference TRBV9 and TRBJ2-6 genes, the full variable domain is: DSGVTQTPKHLITATGQRVTLRCSPRSGDLSVYWYQQSLDQGLQFLIQYYNGEERAKGNILERFSAQQFPDLHSELNLSSLELGDSALYFCASSSQGGGANVLTFGAGSRLTVL.